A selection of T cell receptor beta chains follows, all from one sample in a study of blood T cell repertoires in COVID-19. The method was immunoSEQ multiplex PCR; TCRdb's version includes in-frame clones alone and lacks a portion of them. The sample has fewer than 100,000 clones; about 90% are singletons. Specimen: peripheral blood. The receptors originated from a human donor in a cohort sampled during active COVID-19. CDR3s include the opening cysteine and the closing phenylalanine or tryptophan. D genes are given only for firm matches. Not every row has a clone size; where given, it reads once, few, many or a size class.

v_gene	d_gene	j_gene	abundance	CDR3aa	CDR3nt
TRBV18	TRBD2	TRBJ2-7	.	CASSSNPAAGGDEQYF	TGTGCCAGCTCATCCAATCCAGCAGCGGGGGGCGACGAGCAGTACTTC
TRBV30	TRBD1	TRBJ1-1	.	CAWSVETGGLIEAFF	TGTGCCTGGAGTGTTGAGACAGGGGGCCTGATTGAAGCTTTCTTT
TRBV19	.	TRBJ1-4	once	CASTGRYTGSNEKLFF	TGTGCCAGTACGGGGAGATACACCGGTTCTAATGAAAAACTGTTTTTT
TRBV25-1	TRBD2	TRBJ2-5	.	CASSASGGEETQYF	TGTGCCAGCAGTGCTAGCGGGGGGGAAGAGACCCAGTACTTC
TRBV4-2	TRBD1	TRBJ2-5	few	CASSQGRDRGGETQYF	TGTGCCAGCAGCCAAGGACGGGACAGGGGGGGGGAGACCCAGTACTTC
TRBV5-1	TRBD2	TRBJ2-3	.	CASSLNTGTRTDTQYF	TGCGCCAGCAGCTTAAACACCGGGACTAGAACAGATACGCAGTATTTT
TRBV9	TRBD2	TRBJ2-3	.	CASSPGTSGSTDTQYF	TGTGCCAGCAGCCCCGGGACTAGCGGGAGCACAGATACGCAGTATTTT
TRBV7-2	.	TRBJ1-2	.	CASSPRQGLNYGYTF	TGTGCCAGCAGCCCCCGGCAGGGGCTTAACTATGGCTACACCTTC
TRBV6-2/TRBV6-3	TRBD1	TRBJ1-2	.	CASSADLPGTGVNYGYTF	TGTGCCAGCAGTGCCGATTTACCCGGGACAGGGGTTAACTATGGCTACACCTTC
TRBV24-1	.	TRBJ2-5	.	CATSDLRRIYQETQYF	TGTGCCACCAGTGATTTGAGGAGAATATACCAAGAGACCCAGTACTTC
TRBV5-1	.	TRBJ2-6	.	CASLHSPGANVLTF	TGCGCCAGCCTCCATAGCCCTGGGGCCAACGTCCTGACTTTC
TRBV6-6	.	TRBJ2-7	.	CASSPQTISYEQYF	TGTGCCAGCAGTCCTCAAACTATTTCCTACGAGCAGTACTTC
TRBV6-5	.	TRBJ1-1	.	CASSNGGKGAEAFF	TGTGCCAGCAGCAACGGGGGGAAGGGTGCTGAAGCTTTCTTT
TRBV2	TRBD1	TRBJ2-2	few	CASRNDRATGELFF	TGTGCCAGCAGAAATGACAGGGCCACCGGGGAGCTGTTTTTT
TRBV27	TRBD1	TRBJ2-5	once	CASRPLDREQETQYF	TGTGCCAGCAGACCTCTGGACAGGGAACAAGAGACCCAGTACTTC
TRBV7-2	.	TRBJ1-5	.	CASSPARGGSNQPQHF	TGTGCCAGCAGCCCGGCGCGGGGTGGGTCCAATCAGCCCCAGCATTTT
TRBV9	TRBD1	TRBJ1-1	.	CASSVGDRMNTEAFF	TGTGCCAGCAGCGTAGGGGACAGGATGAACACTGAAGCTTTCTTT
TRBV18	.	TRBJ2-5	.	CASSAMQGPTETQYF	TGTGCCAGCTCAGCAATGCAGGGGCCCACAGAGACCCAGTACTTC
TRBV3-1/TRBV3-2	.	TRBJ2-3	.	CASGLKGVTDTQYF	TGTGCCAGCGGCCTTAAGGGGGTGACAGATACGCAGTATTTT
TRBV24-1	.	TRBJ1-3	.	CATSDSGAGNTIYF	TGTGCCACCAGTGATTCAGGGGCTGGAAACACCATATATTTT
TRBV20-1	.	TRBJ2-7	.	CSASDPAGPYEQYF	TGCAGTGCTAGTGACCCTGCAGGTCCCTACGAGCAGTACTTC
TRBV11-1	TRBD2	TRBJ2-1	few	CASSLLTSGGVDEQFF	TGTGCCAGCAGCCTACTCACTAGCGGGGGGGTTGATGAGCAGTTCTTC
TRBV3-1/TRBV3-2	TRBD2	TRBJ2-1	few	CASSQRTSGESNEQFF	TGTGCCAGCAGCCAACGAACTAGCGGGGAATCCAATGAGCAGTTCTTC
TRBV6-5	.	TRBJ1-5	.	CASRGSNQPQHF	TGTGCCAGCAGGGGCTCAAATCAGCCCCAGCATTTT
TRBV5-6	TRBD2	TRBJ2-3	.	CASSGIKAGVVTDIQYF	TGTGCCAGCAGCGGAATCAAAGCGGGGGTGGTGACAGATATCCAGTATTTT
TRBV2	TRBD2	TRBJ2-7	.	CASSERGLARPPYEQYF	TGTGCCAGCAGTGAAAGGGGACTAGCTCGCCCCCCGTACGAGCAGTACTTC
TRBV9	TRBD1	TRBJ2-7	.	CASSGRTGVYEQYF	TGTGCCAGCAGCGGCAGGACAGGGGTCTACGAGCAGTACTTC
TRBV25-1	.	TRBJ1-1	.	CASSELEWQGTEAFF	TGTGCCAGCAGTGAGCTTGAGTGGCAGGGCACTGAAGCTTTCTTT
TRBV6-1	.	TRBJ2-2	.	CASSERTSPPGELFF	TGTGCCAGCAGTGAAAGGACATCCCCCCCCGGGGAGCTGTTTTTT
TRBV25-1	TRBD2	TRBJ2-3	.	CAIAGGTDTQYF	TGTGCCATAGCGGGGGGCACAGATACGCAGTATTTT
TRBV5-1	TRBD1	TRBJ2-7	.	CASSKGTGGVAEQYF	TGCGCCAGCAGCAAAGGGACAGGGGGTGTCGCCGAGCAGTACTTC
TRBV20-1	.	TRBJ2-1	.	CSASFLDFEQFF	TGCAGTGCTAGTTTCTTAGACTTCGAGCAGTTCTTC
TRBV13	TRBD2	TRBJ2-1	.	CASSSTRGGTNEQFF	TGTGCCAGCAGCTCCACCCGGGGGGGCACTAATGAGCAGTTCTTC
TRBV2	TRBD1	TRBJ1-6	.	CASTPRDRGLSPLHF	TGTGCCAGCACTCCCCGGGACAGGGGGCTCTCACCCCTCCACTTT